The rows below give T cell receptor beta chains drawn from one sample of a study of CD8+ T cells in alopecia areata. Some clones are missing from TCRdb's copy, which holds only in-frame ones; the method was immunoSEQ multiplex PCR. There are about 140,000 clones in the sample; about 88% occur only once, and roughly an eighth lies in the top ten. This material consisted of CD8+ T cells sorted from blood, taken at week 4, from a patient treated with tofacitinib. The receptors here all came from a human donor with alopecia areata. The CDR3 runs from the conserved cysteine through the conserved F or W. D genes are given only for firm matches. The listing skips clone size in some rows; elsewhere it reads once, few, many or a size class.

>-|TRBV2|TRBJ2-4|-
CATQGMGIQYF
TGTGCCACCCAGGGAATGGGCATTCAGTACTTC
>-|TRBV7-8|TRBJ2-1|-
CASRARKGRDEQFF
TGTGCCAGCAGGGCTAGAAAGGGAAGGGATGAGCAGTTCTTC
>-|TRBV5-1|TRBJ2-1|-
CASSLGGVEQFF
TGCGCCAGCAGCTTGGGCGGGGTTGAGCAGTTCTTC
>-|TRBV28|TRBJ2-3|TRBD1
CASSFDRGTDTQYF
TGTGCCAGCAGTTTTGACAGGGGCACAGATACGCAGTATTTT
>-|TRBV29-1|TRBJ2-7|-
CSVELGPTGDKQYF
TGCAGCGTTGAACTTGGACCTACGGGGGACAAGCAGTACTTC
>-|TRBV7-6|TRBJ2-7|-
CASSPGTGAYEQYF
TGTGCCAGCAGTCCCGGGACGGGAGCCTACGAGCAGTACTTC
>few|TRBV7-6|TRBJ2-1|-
CASSLDRGYNEQFF
TGTGCCAGCAGCTTAGATCGCGGCTACAATGAGCAGTTCTTC
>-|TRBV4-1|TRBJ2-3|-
CACNLRDTLTDTQYF
TGCGCCTGCAACCTAAGGGACACACTTACAGATACGCAGTATTTT
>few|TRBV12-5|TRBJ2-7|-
CASGLNYEQYF
TGTGCTAGTGGTTTGAACTACGAGCAGTACTTC
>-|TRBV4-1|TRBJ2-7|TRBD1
CASSPGQVSFEQYF
TGCGCCAGCAGCCCGGGACAGGTCTCGTTCGAGCAGTACTTC
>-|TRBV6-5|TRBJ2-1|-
CASSYGTEYNEQFF
TGTGCCAGCAGTTACGGGACTGAATACAATGAGCAGTTCTTC
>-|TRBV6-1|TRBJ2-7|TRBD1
CASSVDRAYEQYF
TGTGCCAGCAGTGTGGACAGGGCCTACGAGCAGTACTTC
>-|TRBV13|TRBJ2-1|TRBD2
CASRLAGGLNEQFF
TGTGCCAGCCGACTAGCGGGGGGCCTCAATGAGCAGTTCTTC
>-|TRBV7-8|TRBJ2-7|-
CASSPGRGSSYEQYF
TGTGCCAGCAGCCCGGGACGGGGTAGCTCCTACGAGCAGTACTTC
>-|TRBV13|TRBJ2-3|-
CASSPPSGEDTQYF
TGTGCCAGCAGCCCCCCCTCGGGAGAGGATACGCAGTATTTT
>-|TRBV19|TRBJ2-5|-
CASSDGLQETQYF
TGTGCCAGTAGTGACGGTCTACAAGAGACCCAGTACTTC
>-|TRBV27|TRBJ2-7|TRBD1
CASSSGGPYEQYF
TGTGCCAGCAGTTCAGGGGGCCCCTACGAGCAGTACTTC
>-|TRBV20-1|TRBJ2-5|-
CSIQRMTQYF
TGCAGCATACAAAGAATGACCCAGTACTTC
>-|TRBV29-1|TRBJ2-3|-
CSALDSGKTDTQYF
TGCAGCGCCCTGGACAGCGGGAAGACAGATACGCAGTATTTT
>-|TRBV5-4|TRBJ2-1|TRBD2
CASSLAAGVNEQFF
TGTGCCAGCAGCTTGGCCGCGGGGGTAAATGAGCAGTTCTTC
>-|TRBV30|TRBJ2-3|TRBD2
CAWSVVGRGGQDTQYF
TGTGCCTGGAGTGTAGTCGGGCGGGGGGGCCAAGATACGCAGTATTTT
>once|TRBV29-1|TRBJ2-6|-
CSVGFSGFSGANVLTF
TGCAGCGTTGGGTTCTCCGGATTCTCTGGGGCCAACGTCCTGACTTTC
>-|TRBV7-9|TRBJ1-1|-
CASTQGNTEAFF
TGTGCCAGTACACAGGGGAACACTGAAGCTTTCTTT
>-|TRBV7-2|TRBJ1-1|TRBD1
CASSLWTGNTEAFF
TGTGCCAGCAGCTTGTGGACAGGTAACACTGAAGCTTTCTTT
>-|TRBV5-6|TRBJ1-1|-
CASSTQGLNTEAFF
TGTGCCAGCAGTACCCAGGGCCTGAACACTGAAGCTTTCTTT
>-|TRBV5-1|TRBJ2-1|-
CASSLDPGLRYNEQFF
TGCGCCAGCAGCTTGGATCCAGGGCTTCGCTACAATGAGCAGTTCTTC
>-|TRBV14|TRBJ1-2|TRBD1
CASSQDPGQGQRGYGYTF
TGTGCCAGCAGCCAAGATCCGGGACAGGGGCAGAGAGGCTATGGCTACACCTTC
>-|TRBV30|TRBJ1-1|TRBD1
CAWSAKPGQGLPGAFF
TGTGCCTGGAGCGCGAAACCGGGACAGGGCCTTCCCGGTGCTTTCTTT
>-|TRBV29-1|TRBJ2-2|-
CSVDRAGRHGDTGELFF
TGCAGCGTTGATAGGGCAGGACGACACGGGGACACCGGGGAGCTGTTTTTT
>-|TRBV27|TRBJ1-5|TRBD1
CASSFGTGGEQPQHF
TGTGCCAGCAGTTTCGGGACAGGGGGGGAGCAGCCCCAGCATTTT
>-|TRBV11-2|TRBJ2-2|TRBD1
CASSLDADRGLGGELFF
TGTGCCAGCAGCTTAGACGCCGACAGGGGGCTTGGCGGGGAGCTGTTTTTT
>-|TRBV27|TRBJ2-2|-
CASSQQRHANTGELFF
TGTGCCAGCAGTCAACAGAGACACGCGAACACCGGGGAGCTGTTTTTT
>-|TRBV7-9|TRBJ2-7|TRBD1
CASSLSRDSSYEQYF
TGTGCCAGCAGCTTAAGCCGGGACAGCTCCTACGAGCAGTACTTC
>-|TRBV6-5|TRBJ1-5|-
CASSYLAGTNQPQHF
TGTGCCAGCAGTTACTTGGCAGGAACAAATCAGCCCCAGCATTTT
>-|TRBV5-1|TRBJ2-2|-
CASSFTGELFF
TGCGCCAGCAGCTTCACCGGGGAGCTGTTTTTT
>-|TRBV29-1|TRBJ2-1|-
CSVEDHGRAGYNEQFF
TGCAGCGTTGAAGATCATGGCAGGGCAGGGTACAATGAGCAGTTCTTC
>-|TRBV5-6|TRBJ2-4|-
CASSFMTGGKNIQYF
TGTGCCAGCAGCTTTATGACCGGGGGCAAAAACATTCAGTACTTC
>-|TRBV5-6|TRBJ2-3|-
CASSLDGADTQYF
TGTGCCAGCAGCTTGGATGGAGCGGATACGCAGTATTTT
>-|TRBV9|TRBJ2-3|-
CASSSRGGISTDTQYF
TGTGCCAGCAGCTCTAGAGGGGGGATTAGCACAGATACGCAGTATTTT
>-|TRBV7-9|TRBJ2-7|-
CASSPGPYEQYF
TGTGCCAGCAGCCCGGGCCCCTACGAGCAGTACTTC
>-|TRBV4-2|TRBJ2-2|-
CASSLKWMAGAPNTGELFF
TGTGCCAGCAGCTTAAAGTGGATGGCGGGGGCTCCGAACACCGGGGAGCTGTTTTTT
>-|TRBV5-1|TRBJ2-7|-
CASSLGHEQYF
TGCGCCAGCAGCCTCGGACACGAGCAGTACTTC
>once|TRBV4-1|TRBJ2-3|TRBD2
CASSQESTSGDTQYF
TGCGCCAGCAGCCAAGAATCAACTAGCGGGGATACGCAGTATTTT
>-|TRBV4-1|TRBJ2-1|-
CASTILSPDEQFF
TGCGCCAGCACCATTCTTTCCCCGGATGAGCAGTTCTTC
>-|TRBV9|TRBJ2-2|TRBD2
CASSVVLAGLMDTGELFF
TGTGCCAGCAGCGTGGTTCTAGCGGGACTCATGGACACCGGGGAGCTGTTTTTT
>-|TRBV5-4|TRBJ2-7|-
CASSLGDRYEQYF
TGTGCCAGCAGCTTGGGAGACAGGTACGAGCAGTACTTC
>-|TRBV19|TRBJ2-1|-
CASSIAGSYNEQFF
TGTGCCAGTAGTATAGCGGGGTCCTACAATGAGCAGTTCTTC
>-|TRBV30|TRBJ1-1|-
CAWTSPGEYLNTEAFF
TGTGCCTGGACATCCCCAGGGGAATATCTGAACACTGAAGCTTTCTTT
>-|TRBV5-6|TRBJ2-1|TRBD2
CASSLLTSGGLKGQFF
TGTGCCAGCAGCTTGTTAACTAGCGGGGGTTTAAAGGGGCAGTTCTTC
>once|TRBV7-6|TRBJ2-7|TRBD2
CASSPLAGSYEQYF
TGTGCCAGCAGCCCGCTAGCGGGGTCCTACGAGCAGTACTTC
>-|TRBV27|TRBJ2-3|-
CASSSGTDTQYF
TGTGCCAGCAGTTCGGGCACAGATACGCAGTATTTT
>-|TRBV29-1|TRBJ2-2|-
CAYRAAGELFF
TGCGCTTACAGGGCGGCCGGGGAGCTGTTTTTT